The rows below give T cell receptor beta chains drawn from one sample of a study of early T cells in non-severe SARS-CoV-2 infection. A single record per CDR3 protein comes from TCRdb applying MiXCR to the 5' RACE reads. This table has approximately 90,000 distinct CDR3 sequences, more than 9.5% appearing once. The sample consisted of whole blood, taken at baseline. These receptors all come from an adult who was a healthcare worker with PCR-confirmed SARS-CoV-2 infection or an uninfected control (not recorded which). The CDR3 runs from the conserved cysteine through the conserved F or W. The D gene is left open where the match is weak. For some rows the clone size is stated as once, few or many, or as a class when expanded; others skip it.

CASSIVVGDTQYF	TGTGCCAGTAGTATAGTTGTGGGGGATACGCAGTATTTT	many	TRBV19	TRBJ2-3	NA
CASSLPEPLTYEQYF	TGTGCCAGCTCCCTCCCCGAGCCGCTGACCTACGAGCAGTACTTC	few	TRBV18	TRBJ2-7	NA
CATSGPGQNTGELFF	TGTGCCACCAGTGGCCCAGGGCAGAACACCGGGGAGCTGTTTTTT	NA	TRBV24-1	TRBJ2-2	NA
CASSLELAGGFDTQYF	TGTGCCAGCAGTTTAGAACTAGCGGGAGGGTTCGATACGCAGTATTTT	many	TRBV12-3/TRBV12-4	TRBJ2-3	TRBD2
CASSSKDSFHGYTF	TGTGCCAGCAGCTCCAAGGACAGCTTTCATGGCTACACCTTC	NA	TRBV7-9	TRBJ1-2	NA
CASSSSRVGDGQNIQYF	TGCGCCAGCAGCTCTAGTAGGGTAGGGGATGGTCAAAACATTCAGTACTTC	NA	TRBV5-1	TRBJ2-4	NA
CSVRGLAAPRPDETQYF	TGCAGCGTCCGGGGACTAGCGGCACCGCGTCCGGACGAGACCCAGTACTTC	NA	TRBV29-1	TRBJ2-5	TRBD2
CASSQGTGRGETQYF	TGCGCCAGCAGCCAAGGAACAGGAAGGGGAGAGACCCAGTACTTC	NA	TRBV4-3	TRBJ2-5	NA
CASSEMSGGSPYEQYF	TGTGCCAGCAGTGAAATGAGCGGGGGTTCACCCTACGAGCAGTACTTC	many	TRBV2	TRBJ2-7	TRBD2
CASSRGPGASTGELFF	TGTGCCAGCAGCCGAGGCCCAGGGGCTAGCACCGGGGAGCTGTTTTTT	NA	TRBV9	TRBJ2-2	NA
CASIPGGLSTYNEQFF	TGTGCCAGCATCCCCGGGGGCCTATCCACCTACAATGAGCAGTTCTTC	many	TRBV12-3/TRBV12-4	TRBJ2-1	NA
CASSRERSEKLFF	TGTGCCAGCAGCCGGGAACGCAGTGAAAAACTGTTTTTT	NA	TRBV6-1	TRBJ1-4	NA
CASSVITSGVNTGELFF	TGTGCCAGCAGCGTAATAACTAGCGGGGTTAACACCGGGGAGCTGTTTTTT	NA	TRBV9	TRBJ2-2	TRBD2
CSVEHPSYNEQFF	TGCAGCGTTGAACACCCCTCCTACAATGAGCAGTTCTTC	NA	TRBV29-1	TRBJ2-1	NA
CASSLRSTNEKLFF	TGCGCCAGCAGCCTGAGATCAACTAATGAAAAACTGTTTTTT	NA	TRBV4-1	TRBJ1-4	NA
CAISSAQEAETQYF	TGTGCCATCTCGTCGGCTCAGGAGGCAGAGACCCAGTACTTC	few	TRBV10-3	TRBJ2-5	NA
CASSPTGTANTGELFF	TGTGCCAGCTCACCCACCGGGACGGCGAACACCGGGGAGCTGTTTTTT	NA	TRBV18	TRBJ2-2	NA
CASSLTRHGEAFF	TGTGCCAGCAGCTTAACCCGACACGGTGAAGCTTTCTTT	NA	TRBV7-8	TRBJ1-1	NA
CSARALQVDTEAFF	TGCAGTGCTAGAGCATTACAGGTGGACACTGAAGCTTTCTTT	few	TRBV20-1	TRBJ1-1	NA
CASSSSFGGPYEQYF	TGTGCCAGCAGCTCCTCCTTCGGGGGACCGTACGAGCAGTACTTC	many	TRBV7-3	TRBJ2-7	NA
CSATGGSDTQYF	TGCAGTGCTACAGGGGGATCAGATACGCAGTATTTT	few	TRBV20-1	TRBJ2-3	TRBD1
CSAIPAGGVDTQYF	TGCAGTGCTATCCCAGCGGGAGGGGTAGATACGCAGTATTTT	NA	TRBV20-1	TRBJ2-3	TRBD2
CASRDSANEQFF	TGTGCCAGCCGAGACTCGGCCAATGAGCAGTTCTTC	few	TRBV28	TRBJ2-1	NA
CASSFGSSSYEQYF	TGTGCCAGCAGTTTTGGCAGTAGCTCCTACGAGCAGTACTTC	few	TRBV28	TRBJ2-7	NA
CAIRPGGDYGYTF	TGTGCCATCAGGCCGGGCGGTGACTATGGCTACACCTTC	once	TRBV10-3	TRBJ1-2	NA
CASSFLAGTGSTDTQYF	TGTGCCAGCAGCTTTTTAGCGGGGACGGGTAGCACAGATACGCAGTATTTT	many	TRBV7-2	TRBJ2-3	TRBD2
CAWSMGLAGGSFTDTQYF	TGTGCCTGGAGTATGGGACTAGCGGGAGGTTCGTTCACAGATACGCAGTATTTT	many	TRBV30	TRBJ2-3	TRBD2
CSVWGGGSTDTQYF	TGCAGCGTGTGGGGGGGCGGGAGCACAGATACGCAGTATTTT	NA	TRBV29-1	TRBJ2-3	NA
CASRNGHEQFF	TGTGCCAGCAGAAACGGGCATGAGCAGTTCTTC	NA	TRBV6-2/TRBV6-3	TRBJ2-1	NA
CASSQYGTSGSETQYF	TGCGCCAGCAGCCAATATGGGACTAGCGGGAGTGAGACCCAGTACTTC	NA	TRBV4-1	TRBJ2-5	TRBD2
CSARGGPIAKNIQYF	TGCAGTGCTAGAGGCGGGCCGATAGCCAAAAACATTCAGTACTTC	few	TRBV20-1	TRBJ2-4	NA
CASSPGVASYNEQFF	TGTGCCAGCAGTCCCGGGGTGGCATCCTACAATGAGCAGTTCTTC	many	TRBV12-3/TRBV12-4	TRBJ2-1	NA
CASSSPSLRDFNEQFF	TGTGCCAGCAGCTCTCCGTCGCTGCGGGATTTTAACGAGCAGTTCTTC	few	TRBV11-2	TRBJ2-1	NA
CATSDWGTGARNEQFF	TGTGCCACCAGTGACTGGGGGACAGGGGCGAGGAATGAGCAGTTCTTC	NA	TRBV24-1	TRBJ2-1	TRBD1
CASSYGQFPSGNTIYF	TGTGCCAGCAGTTACGGACAGTTTCCCTCTGGAAACACCATATATTTT	NA	TRBV6-5	TRBJ1-3	NA
CASSLIGNGKAQYF	TGTGCCAGCAGCTTGATTGGTAATGGCAAGGCGCAGTACTTC	NA	TRBV5-4	TRBJ2-7	NA
CASSGTSLEQYF	TGTGCCAGCAGCGGGACTAGTCTCGAGCAGTACTTC	once	TRBV7-9	TRBJ2-7	TRBD2
CSVERVTSTDTQYF	TGCAGCGTTGAAAGAGTTACTAGCACAGATACGCAGTATTTT	few	TRBV29-1	TRBJ2-3	NA
CASSVGGGTYEQYF	TGTGCCAGCAGCGTCGGGGGAGGAACCTACGAGCAGTACTTC	few	TRBV9	TRBJ2-7	NA
CSASSSGAFGKNIQYF	TGCAGTGCTAGTAGCTCAGGGGCGTTCGGCAAAAACATTCAGTACTTC	NA	TRBV20-1	TRBJ2-4	NA
CSAGLASYNEQFF	TGCAGTGCTGGACTAGCCTCCTACAATGAGCAGTTCTTC	many	TRBV20-1	TRBJ2-1	TRBD2
CASSLRSGSWNEQFF	TGTGCCAGCAGCTTGCGGAGCGGGAGTTGGAATGAGCAGTTCTTC	NA	TRBV5-5	TRBJ2-1	TRBD2